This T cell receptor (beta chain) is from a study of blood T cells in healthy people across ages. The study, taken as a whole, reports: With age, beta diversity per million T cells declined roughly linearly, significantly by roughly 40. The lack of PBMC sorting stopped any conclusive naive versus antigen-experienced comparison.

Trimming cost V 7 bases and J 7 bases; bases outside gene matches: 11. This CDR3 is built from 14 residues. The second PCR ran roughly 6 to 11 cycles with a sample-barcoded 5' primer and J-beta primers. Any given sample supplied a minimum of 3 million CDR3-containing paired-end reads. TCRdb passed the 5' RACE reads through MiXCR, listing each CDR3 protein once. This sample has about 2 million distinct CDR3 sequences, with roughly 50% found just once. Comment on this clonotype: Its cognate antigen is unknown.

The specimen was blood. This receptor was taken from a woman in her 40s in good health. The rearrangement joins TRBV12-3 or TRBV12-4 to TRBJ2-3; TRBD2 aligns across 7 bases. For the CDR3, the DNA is TGTGCCAGCACTACGACGGGGGGATCTAATACGCAGTATTTT. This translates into CASTTTGGSNTQYF.